This T cell receptor beta chain comes out of a study of blood T cell repertoires in COVID-19. Study overall: Collection of acute and convalescent COVID-19 samples took place in the United States, Italy and Spain. T cells, B-cell-depleted T cells, or PBMCs provided the cDNA or gDNA that served as material.

Under the authors' procedure: Estimation of nucleated cell counts was performed using reference gene primer amplification. Using immunoSEQ multiplex PCR, the repertoire was profiled, and TCRdb retains in-frame clones only, with some absent. V, J and clone size are taken as reported in that table, and D and trimming were inferred from the DNA itself. The repertoire holds 150,000 to 200,000 clones, with 88% as singletons. The junction had 5 bases not matched to a gene; V was cut back by 3 bases and J by 5 bases. Germline V gene sequence: CDR1 ENHRY, CDR2 SYGVKD. This CDR3 is built from 15 residues. The receptor was isolated from a human donor in a cohort sampled during active COVID-19. V and J are TRBV10-3 and TRBJ2-7; 12 nucleotides line up with TRBD2. Material for sequencing was peripheral blood. CDR3 amino acids: CAISELAGGVNEQYF. CDR3 in DNA: TGTGCCATCAGTGAACTAGCGGGGGGTGTAAACGAGCAGTACTTC.